These 16 T cell receptor beta chains were sequenced from one sample in a study of T cell changes during pregnancy in multiple sclerosis. Method: immunoSEQ multiplex PCR; TCRdb's copy keeps in-frame clones and lacks some. The sample records around 36,000 clones, approximately 94% being singletons. Sequences were derived from peripheral blood, sampled before pregnancy. The receptor source for this set is a female donor with multiple sclerosis, enrolled in a pregnancy study.

The gene calls are TRBV16 and TRBJ1-2; unclear D gene. The CDR3 extends over 13 amino acids. Germline V gene lookup returns CDR1 KGHSY and CDR2 FQNENV. Trimming left V 4 bases short and J 6 bases short, with 12 bases between. Here the CDR3 DNA reads TGTGCCAGCAGCCGAGGGCCTCGACATGGCTACACCTTC. Encoded protein: CASSRGPRHGYTF.

The rearrangement links TRBV18 to TRBJ2-1; 9 positions agree with TRBD2. CDR3 length: 15 amino acids. V lost 2 bases to trimming and J lost 8 bases; unmatched junction nucleotides: 7. Per germline, CDR1 KGHSH and CDR2 LQKENI. The CDR3, as DNA: TGTGCCAGCTCACCAAGATCTAGCGGGATTGATGAGCAGTTCTTC. Encoded protein: CASSPRSSGIDEQFF.

The gene calls are TRBV2 and TRBJ2-3, with D possibly matching TRBD1 (6 bases). Germline V gives CDR1 SNHLY, CDR2 FYNNEI. V was pared by 0 bases and J by 1 base, with 14 bases between. The CDR3 has 17 amino acids. The chain's CDR3 is CASSEAPTNRGTDTQYF. The CDR3 DNA reads TGTGCCAGCAGTGAAGCCCCTACGAACAGGGGCACAGATACGCAGTATTTT.

This chain uses TRBV5-1 with TRBJ1-4; perhaps TRBD1 as D (5 bases). V lost 0 bases and J lost 3, with 15 bases in between. This CDR3 has 17 residues. CDR1 is SGHRS and CDR2 is YFSETQ in the germline V gene. The CDR3 DNA follows: TGCGCCAGCAGCTTGGTGGGTCAGGGCCTCTCTAATGAAAAACTGTTTTTT. This translates into CASSLVGQGLSNEKLFF.

The chain recombines TRBV5-1 with TRBJ2-1, with D maybe TRBD1 (6 bases). This CDR3 region has 13 residues. V gave up 4 bases and J gave up 14 bases, with 19 bases separating them. Germline lookup yields CDR1 SGHRS and CDR2 YFSETQ. The CDR3 protein is CASSGGSGTTKFF. The DNA of the CDR3 is TGCGCCAGCAGCGGCGGGTCCGGGACAACCAAGTTCTTC. Looking up the rest from reference TRBV5-1 and TRBJ2-1 gives the full variable domain: KAGVTQTPRYLIKTRGQQVTLSCSPISGHRSVSWYQQTPGQGLQFLFEYFSETQRNKGNFPGRFSGRQFSNSRSEMNVSTLELGDSALYLCASSGGSGTTKFFGPGTRLTVL.

The V call is TRBV18, the J call TRBJ1-2, with 10 bases fitting TRBD1. V shed 5 bases and J 3 bases; nucleotides not matched to a gene: 3. Germline lookup yields CDR1 KGHSH and CDR2 LQKENI. There are 14 residues in the CDR3. Here the CDR3 reads CASSGDRGDYGYTF. As DNA, the CDR3 is TGTGCCAGCTCAGGGGACAGGGGTGACTATGGCTACACCTTC.

The CDR3 reads CATSTSGRNEQFF. CDR3 DNA sequence: TGTGCCACCTCAACTAGCGGGAGAAATGAGCAGTTCTTC. The chain combines TRBV27 with TRBJ2-1; 11 bases map to TRBD2. V was pared by 10 bases and J by 7 bases, with 6 bases of the junction left unmatched. The length of the CDR3 is 13 residues. CDR1 and CDR2 from the germline V gene are MNHEY and SMNVEV (reference sequence).

This clone was seen a single time. The V gene is TRBV29-1, the J gene TRBJ2-3; 12 bases are a match to TRBD2. Unmatched junction bases numbered 9, after V lost 4 bases and J lost 1 base. Germline V gene lookup returns CDR1 SQVTM and CDR2 ANQGSEA. This CDR3 contains 17 residues. The CDR3 DNA sequence: TGCAGCGTTGTATCTAGCGGGAGGGCCCTCGGCACAGATACGCAGTATTTT. This gives the protein CSVVSSGRALGTDTQYF.

The rearrangement links TRBV7-9 to TRBJ1-2; no definite D call. CDR1 and CDR2 (germline): SEHNR, FQNEAQ (reference sequence). Trimming cost V 5 bases and J 2 bases, with 9 bases left between them. The CDR3 extends over 13 amino acids. This chain's CDR3 is CASSDWRNYGYTF. Written as DNA, the CDR3 is TGTGCCAGCAGCGACTGGAGGAACTATGGCTACACCTTC.

Concerning this clone: Additional DNA sequences in this sample encode the identical CDR3. The rearrangement uses TRBV9 and TRBJ2-7; a weak D match, TRBD2 (6 bases). This CDR3 region has 14 residues. Germline values: CDR1 SGDLS, CDR2 YYNGEE. V was pared by 5 bases and J by 2 bases, with 14 bases between. DNA for the CDR3: TGTGCCAGCAGTCCCGGGGAGGAACCCTACGAGCAGTACTTC. It is translated as CASSPGEEPYEQYF.

The rearrangement joins TRBV19 to TRBJ1-2, with a weak D call TRBD1 (5 bases). V dropped 5 bases and J dropped 6 bases, with 13 bases sitting between them. Germline values: CDR1 LNHDA, CDR2 SQIVND (reference sequence). The CDR3 has 13 residues. The CDR3 reads CASSFRDLDGYTF. The CDR3 DNA reads TGTGCCAGTAGTTTCCGGGACTTGGATGGCTACACCTTC. The whole variable domain, filled in from reference TRBV19 and TRBJ1-2, reads DGGITQSPKYLFRKEGQNVTLSCEQNLNHDAMYWYRQDPGQGLRLIYYSQIVNDFQKGDIAEGYSVSREKKESFPLTVTSAQKNPTAFYLCASSFRDLDGYTFGSGTRLTVV.

The rearrangement uses TRBV21-1 and TRBJ1-5; TRBD1 was called by the table and not checked on the DNA. TRBV21-1 has pseudogene status. The CDR3 sequence is 14 residues long. The CDR3 loop reads CASGSQVGNQPQHF. CDR3 sequence (DNA): TGTGCCAGCGGATCGCAGGTGGGCAATCAGCCCCAGCATTTT.

This clone has more than one count but fewer than ten. V gene TRBV10-2 combines with J gene TRBJ1-1; D is unresolved. Germline-derived CDR1 and CDR2 are WSHSY and SAAADI. Trimming cost V 7 bases and J 1 base, with 13 bases left between them. CDR3 length: 14 residues. The CDR3 here is CASKFREENTEAFF. The CDR3 coding sequence is TGCGCCAGCAAGTTTCGGGAAGAGAACACTGAAGCTTTCTTT.

Of note for this clone: One end of the junction varies from germline; a read error may be responsible. The J gene is TRBJ1-6, the V gene TRBV7-7; no reliable D call. The CDR3 has 13 amino acids. Looked up from germline, CDR1 is SSHAT and CDR2 is FNYEAQ (reference sequence). This chain's CDR3 is CASSPRLGSPLHF. For the CDR3, the DNA is TGTGCTAGCAGCCCCAGGCTGGGTTCACCCCTCCACTTT.

The chain joins TRBV19 to TRBJ1-2, with 9 bases matching TRBD1. V shed 5 bases, J shed 4 bases, and the junction held 11 bases outside the gene matches. Germline loops: CDR1 LNHDA, CDR2 SQIVND (reference sequence). The CDR3 loop spans 16 amino acids. This CDR3 is CASSRPGQGGLYGYTF. CDR3 DNA sequence: TGTGCCAGTAGTCGGCCGGGACAGGGCGGACTCTATGGCTACACCTTC.

The chain joins TRBV7-9 to TRBJ2-3; 8 bases line up with TRBD1. Germline CDR1 reads SEHNR; CDR2 reads FQNEAQ (reference sequence). The V segment lost 7 bases and the J segment 4 bases; nucleotides outside the gene matches: 10. The CDR3 runs 15 residues. CDR3 loop: CASTTGGRTPDTQYF. The DNA for the CDR3 is TGTGCCAGCACCACAGGGGGGAGGACCCCAGATACGCAGTATTTT.